Below, one T cell receptor beta chain is given with its context. The CDR3 covers 12 residues. Trimming cost V 4 bases and J 0 bases, with 5 bases left between them. The germline CDR1 and CDR2 sequences are SGHKS and YYEKEE (reference sequence). This record comes from a study of blood T cell repertoires in COVID-19. Across the whole study: Collection of acute and convalescent COVID-19 samples took place in the United States, Italy and Spain. Sample material is recorded as cDNA or gDNA derived from T cells, B-cell-depleted T cells, or PBMCs.

Original processing methods: Reference gene primers were amplified, and this amplification served to estimate nucleated cell counts. TCRdb keeps only in-frame clones here, not all; method: immunoSEQ multiplex PCR. For V, J and clone size, that table is used; D and trimming come from the DNA. The sample yields 200,000 to 300,000 clones, 70% to 90% seen once. The chain is built from TRBV5-5 and TRBJ2-7; D is undetermined. The sequenced material came from peripheral blood. This sequence originates from a woman between 25 and 40 years old who had recovered from COVID-19. The CDR3: CASSRFSYEQYF. The CDR3, as DNA: TGTGCCAGCAGCCGGTTCTCCTACGAGCAGTACTTC.